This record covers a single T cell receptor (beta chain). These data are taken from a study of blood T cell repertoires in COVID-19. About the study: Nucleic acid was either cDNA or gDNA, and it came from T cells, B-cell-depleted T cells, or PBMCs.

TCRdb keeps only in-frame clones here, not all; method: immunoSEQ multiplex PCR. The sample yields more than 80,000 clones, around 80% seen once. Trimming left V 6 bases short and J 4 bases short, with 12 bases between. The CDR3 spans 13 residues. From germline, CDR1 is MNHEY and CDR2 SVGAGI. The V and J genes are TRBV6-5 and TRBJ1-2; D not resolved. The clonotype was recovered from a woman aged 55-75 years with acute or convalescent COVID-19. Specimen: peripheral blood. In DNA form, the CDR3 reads TGTGCCAGCAGCCAGAGACAAATCTATGGCTACACCTTC. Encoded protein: CASSQRQIYGYTF.